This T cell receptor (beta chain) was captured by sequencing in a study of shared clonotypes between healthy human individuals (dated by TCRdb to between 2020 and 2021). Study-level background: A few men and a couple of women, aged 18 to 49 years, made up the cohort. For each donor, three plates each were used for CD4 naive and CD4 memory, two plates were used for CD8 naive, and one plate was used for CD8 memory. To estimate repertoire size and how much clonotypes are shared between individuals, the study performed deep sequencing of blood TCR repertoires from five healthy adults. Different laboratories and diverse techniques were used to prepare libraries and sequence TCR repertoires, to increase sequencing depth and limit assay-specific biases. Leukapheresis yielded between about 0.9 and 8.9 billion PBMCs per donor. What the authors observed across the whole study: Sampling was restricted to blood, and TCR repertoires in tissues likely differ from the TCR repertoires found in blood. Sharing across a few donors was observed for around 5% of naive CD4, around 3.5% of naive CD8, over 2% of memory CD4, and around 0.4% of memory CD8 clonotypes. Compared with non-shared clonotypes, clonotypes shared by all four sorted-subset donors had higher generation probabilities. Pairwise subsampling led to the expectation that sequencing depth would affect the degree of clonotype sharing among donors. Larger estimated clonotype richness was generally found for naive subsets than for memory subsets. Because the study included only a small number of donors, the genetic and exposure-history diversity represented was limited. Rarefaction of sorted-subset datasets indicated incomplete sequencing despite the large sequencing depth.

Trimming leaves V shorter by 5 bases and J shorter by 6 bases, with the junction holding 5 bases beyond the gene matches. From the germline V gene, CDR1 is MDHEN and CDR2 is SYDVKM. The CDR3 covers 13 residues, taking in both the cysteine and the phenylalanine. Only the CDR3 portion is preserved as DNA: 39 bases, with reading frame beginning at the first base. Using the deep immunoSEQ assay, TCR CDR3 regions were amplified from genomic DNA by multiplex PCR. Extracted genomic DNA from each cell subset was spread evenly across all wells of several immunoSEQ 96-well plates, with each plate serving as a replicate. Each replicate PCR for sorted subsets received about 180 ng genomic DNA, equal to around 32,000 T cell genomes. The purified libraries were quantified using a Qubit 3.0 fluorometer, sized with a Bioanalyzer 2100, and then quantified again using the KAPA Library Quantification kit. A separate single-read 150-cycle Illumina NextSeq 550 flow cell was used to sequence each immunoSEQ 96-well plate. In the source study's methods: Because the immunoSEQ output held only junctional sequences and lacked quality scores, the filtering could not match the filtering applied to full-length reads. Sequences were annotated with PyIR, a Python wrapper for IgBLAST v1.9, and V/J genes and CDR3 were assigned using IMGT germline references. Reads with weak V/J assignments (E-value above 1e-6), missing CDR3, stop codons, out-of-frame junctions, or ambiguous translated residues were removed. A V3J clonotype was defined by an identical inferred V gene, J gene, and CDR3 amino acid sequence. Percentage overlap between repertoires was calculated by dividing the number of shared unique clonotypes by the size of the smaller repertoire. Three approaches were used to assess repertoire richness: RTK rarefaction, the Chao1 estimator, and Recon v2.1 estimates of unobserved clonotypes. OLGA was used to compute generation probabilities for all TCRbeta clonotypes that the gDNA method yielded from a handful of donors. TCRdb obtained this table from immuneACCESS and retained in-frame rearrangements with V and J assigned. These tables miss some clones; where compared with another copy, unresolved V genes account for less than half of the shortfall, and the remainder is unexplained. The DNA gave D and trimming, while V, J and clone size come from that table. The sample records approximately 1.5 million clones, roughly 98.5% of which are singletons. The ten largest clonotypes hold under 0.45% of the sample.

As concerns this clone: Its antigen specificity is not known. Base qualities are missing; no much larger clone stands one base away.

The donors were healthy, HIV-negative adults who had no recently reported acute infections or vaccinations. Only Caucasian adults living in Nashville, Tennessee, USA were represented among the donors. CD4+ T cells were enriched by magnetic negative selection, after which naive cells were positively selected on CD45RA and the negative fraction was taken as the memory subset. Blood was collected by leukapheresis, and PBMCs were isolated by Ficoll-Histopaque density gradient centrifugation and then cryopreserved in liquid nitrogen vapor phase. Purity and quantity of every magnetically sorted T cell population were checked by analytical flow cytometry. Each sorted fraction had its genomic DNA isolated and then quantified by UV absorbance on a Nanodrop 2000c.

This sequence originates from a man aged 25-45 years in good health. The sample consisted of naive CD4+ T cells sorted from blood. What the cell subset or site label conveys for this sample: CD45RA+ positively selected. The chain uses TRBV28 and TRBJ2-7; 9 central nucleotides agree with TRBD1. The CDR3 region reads CASSRGTGSEQYF. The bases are TGTGCCAGCAGTCGAGGGACAGGGAGCGAGCAGTACTTC.